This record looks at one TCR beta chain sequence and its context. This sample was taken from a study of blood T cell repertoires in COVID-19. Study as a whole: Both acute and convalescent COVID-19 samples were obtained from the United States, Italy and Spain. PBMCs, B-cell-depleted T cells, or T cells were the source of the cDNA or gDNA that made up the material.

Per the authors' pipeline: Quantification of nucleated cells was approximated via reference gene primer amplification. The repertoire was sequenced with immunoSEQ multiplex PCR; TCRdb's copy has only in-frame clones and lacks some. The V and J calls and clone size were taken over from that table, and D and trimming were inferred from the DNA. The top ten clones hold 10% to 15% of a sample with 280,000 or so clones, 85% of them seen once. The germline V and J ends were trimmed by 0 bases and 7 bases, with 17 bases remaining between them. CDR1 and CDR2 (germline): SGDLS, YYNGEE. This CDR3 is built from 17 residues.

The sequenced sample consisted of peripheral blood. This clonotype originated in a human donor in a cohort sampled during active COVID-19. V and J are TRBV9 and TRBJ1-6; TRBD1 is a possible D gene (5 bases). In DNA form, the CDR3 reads TGTGCCAGCAGCGTAGATGGAACAGGTACGAGGAATTCACCCCTCCACTTT. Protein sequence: CASSVDGTGTRNSPLHF.